A selection of T cell receptor beta chains follows, all from one sample in a study of T cells in Graves' hyperthyroidism and ophthalmopathy. From the multiplex PCR reads, TCRdb called clonotypes with MiXCR, one entry per CDR3 protein. The sample holds more than 600,000 distinct CDR3 sequences, about a sixth seen once. The sequenced material came from blood. These receptors were taken from a man between 18 and 35 years old with Graves' hyperthyroidism. CDR3s include the opening cysteine and the closing phenylalanine or tryptophan. Fields, in order: clone size, D gene, J gene, V gene, CDR3 protein, CDR3 DNA. A D gene is named only where the DNA matches it firmly. Clone size is given for some rows only: seen once, a few or many times, or a class if the clone is expanded.

few | TRBD2 | TRBJ2-1 | TRBV6-1 | CASSHTVVAGWGEQFF | TGTGCCAGCAGCCACACAGTGGTAGCGGGATGGGGGGAGCAGTTCTTC
many | TRBD1 | TRBJ2-5 | TRBV9 | CASSPGQVKQETQYF | TGTGCCAGCAGCCCGGGACAGGTGAAACAAGAGACCCAGTACTTC
NA | TRBD2 | TRBJ2-2 | TRBV6-2/TRBV6-3 | CASSYSWAGGETGELFF | TGTGCCAGCAGTTACTCTTGGGCGGGAGGTGAAACCGGGGAGCTGTTTTTT
NA | NA | TRBJ2-7 | TRBV27 | CASSLRESVEQYF | TGTGCCAGCAGTTTACGGGAGAGTGTAGAGCAGTACTTC
NA | NA | TRBJ2-3 | TRBV19 | CASSQRTTDTQYF | TGTGCCAGTAGTCAGCGGACCACAGATACGCAGTATTTT
few | TRBD2 | TRBJ2-1 | TRBV4-1 | CASSQVALAGSSYNEQFF | TGCGCCAGCAGCCAAGTTGCGCTAGCGGGGAGCTCCTACAATGAGCAGTTCTTC
many | NA | TRBJ2-7 | TRBV10-3 | CAISGEGYEQYF | TGTGCCATCTCAGGGGAAGGTTACGAGCAGTACTTC
NA | NA | TRBJ2-7 | TRBV28 | CASRYRSAGYEQYF | TGTGCCAGCAGGTACAGGAGCGCAGGCTACGAGCAGTACTTC
few | TRBD2 | TRBJ2-7 | TRBV27 | CASSLAGGNSYEQYF | TGTGCCAGCAGTTTAGCGGGGGGCAACTCCTACGAGCAGTACTTC
many | NA | TRBJ2-3 | TRBV2 | CASKGAWTDTQYF | TGTGCCAGCAAAGGAGCTTGGACAGATACGCAGTATTTT
NA | NA | TRBJ2-2 | TRBV20-1 | CSARDLGPNTGELFF | TGCAGTGCTAGAGATCTAGGGCCGAACACCGGGGAGCTGTTTTTT
NA | TRBD2 | TRBJ2-2 | TRBV11-2 | CASSPSAGGMNTGELFF | TGTGCCAGCAGCCCCTCTGCGGGAGGGATGAACACCGGGGAGCTGTTTTTT
many | TRBD1 | TRBJ2-5 | TRBV2 | CASTFTGEETQYF | TGTGCCAGCACCTTCACAGGGGAAGAGACCCAGTACTTC
NA | TRBD1 | TRBJ2-3 | TRBV5-1 | CASSLGQGTATQYF | TGCGCCAGCAGCTTGGGACAGGGGACGGCTACGCAGTATTTT
many | TRBD2 | TRBJ2-5 | TRBV7-2 | CASSLPGLATGTQYF | TGTGCCAGCAGCTTGCCGGGACTAGCAACGGGGACCCAGTACTTC
many | NA | TRBJ2-5 | TRBV10-3 | CAISELETQYF | TGTGCCATCAGTGAATTGGAGACCCAGTACTTC
NA | TRBD2 | TRBJ2-1 | TRBV5-8 | CASSRGTSGMYNEQFF | TGTGCCAGCAGCCGTGGGACTAGCGGGATGTACAATGAGCAGTTCTTC
few | NA | TRBJ2-2 | TRBV19 | CASSTSRRGGRNTGELFF | TGTGCCAGTAGTACAAGCAGGAGGGGCGGCAGGAACACCGGGGAGCTGTTTTTT
NA | TRBD1 | TRBJ1-5 | TRBV28 | CASSLGQAHQPQHF | TGTGCCAGCAGTTTGGGACAGGCGCATCAGCCCCAGCATTTT
few | NA | TRBJ2-5 | TRBV24-1 | CATRGGAEETQYF | TGTGCCACCAGGGGAGGAGCGGAAGAGACCCAGTACTTC
NA | NA | TRBJ1-6 | TRBV11-2 | CASSLFEESPLHF | TGTGCCAGCAGCTTATTTGAGGAATCACCCCTCCACTTT
many | NA | TRBJ1-2 | TRBV28 | CASTIGGIRGYTF | TGTGCCAGCACCATCGGGGGTATTCGTGGCTACACCTTC
many | NA | TRBJ2-1 | TRBV6-5 | CASSYQGNNEQFF | TGTGCCAGCAGTTACCAGGGGAACAATGAGCAGTTCTTC
NA | TRBD1 | TRBJ2-7 | TRBV5-1 | CASREQGTGLYEQYF | TGCGCCAGCAGAGAGCAGGGGACAGGGCTCTACGAGCAGTACTTC
few | NA | TRBJ1-5 | TRBV19 | CASKLTGNSNQPQHF | TGTGCCAGTAAGCTTACAGGCAATAGCAATCAGCCCCAGCATTTT
NA | TRBD1 | TRBJ2-7 | TRBV11-2 | CASSLGDSGSEQYF | TGTGCCAGCAGCTTAGGGGACAGCGGATCCGAGCAGTACTTC
NA | TRBD1 | TRBJ1-1 | TRBV20-1 | CSARATGGWGTEAFF | TGCAGTGCTAGGGCAACAGGGGGCTGGGGCACTGAAGCTTTCTTT
many | NA | TRBJ1-2 | TRBV3-1 | CASSQGFGYTF | TGTGCCAGCAGCCAGGGATTTGGCTACACCTTC
NA | NA | TRBJ2-3 | TRBV20-1 | CSVPGLGTDTQYF | TGCAGTGTTCCGGGACTTGGCACAGATACGCAGTATTTT
many | NA | TRBJ2-3 | TRBV20-1 | CSARPAPASTDTQYF | TGCAGTGCTAGACCCGCGCCTGCTAGCACAGATACGCAGTATTTT
NA | NA | TRBJ1-1 | TRBV28 | CASSLGGWANTEAFF | TGTGCCAGCAGTTTGGGGGGGTGGGCTAACACTGAAGCTTTCTTT
NA | NA | TRBJ1-1 | TRBV5-1 | CASSRGGTGKLNTEAFF | TGCGCCAGCAGCCGAGGGGGAACGGGGAAACTTAACACTGAAGCTTTCTTT
few | NA | TRBJ1-4 | TRBV7-9 | CASSFTVEEKLFF | TGTGCCAGCAGCTTTACGGTCGAGGAAAAACTGTTTTTT
NA | TRBD2 | TRBJ2-7 | TRBV20-1 | CSARDAGGSSYEQYF | TGCAGTGCTAGAGATGCTGGCGGGAGCTCCTACGAGCAGTACTTC
many | NA | TRBJ2-7 | TRBV7-9 | CASATGTYEQYF | TGTGCCAGCGCCACTGGAACCTACGAGCAGTACTTC
many | NA | TRBJ1-1 | TRBV14 | CASSQSLNTEAFF | TGTGCCAGCAGCCAATCACTGAACACTGAAGCTTTCTTT
few | TRBD1 | TRBJ2-7 | TRBV29-1 | CSADRGGNEQYF | TGCAGCGCGGACAGGGGTGGGAACGAGCAGTACTTC
NA | NA | TRBJ1-1 | TRBV14 | CASSLFGVGMNTEAFF | TGTGCCAGCAGCCTCTTCGGAGTAGGGATGAACACTGAAGCTTTCTTT
NA | TRBD1 | TRBJ1-4 | TRBV7-2 | CASTKTGGGEKLFF | TGTGCCAGCACCAAAACAGGGGGCGGTGAAAAACTGTTTTTT
few | TRBD2 | TRBJ2-5 | TRBV7-9 | CASSFGPTWASGFQETQYF | TGTGCCAGCAGCTTTGGCCCAACTTGGGCTAGCGGGTTCCAAGAGACCCAGTACTTC
few | NA | TRBJ2-2 | TRBV20-1 | CSAKLAPSTYTGELFF | TGCAGTGCCAAACTAGCTCCCTCAACGTACACCGGGGAGCTGTTTTTT